A single sample gave rise to the 27 T cell receptor beta chains below, sequenced in a study of CD8+ T cells in alopecia areata. RNA was isolated and reverse transcribed to cDNA, the sequencing template. Only in-frame clones appear in the TCRdb table, and some are missing; sequencing was by immunoSEQ multiplex PCR. Of 110,000 to 150,000 clones listed, less than 65% are singletons. The sample was CD8+ T cells sorted from blood. The receptors derive from a human donor in good health.

This clone was picked up one time. This sequence joins TRBV19 and TRBJ1-5; D call uncertain. The CDR3 is 15 residues long. The germline gives CDR1 LNHDA, CDR2 SQIVND (reference sequence). V lost 7 bases to trimming and J lost 0 bases, with 13 bases between them. The CDR3 here is CASTSASYSNQPQHF. The CDR3 DNA sequence: TGTGCCAGTACGAGTGCCAGTTATAGCAATCAGCCCCAGCATTTT. The variable domain in full, with the rest retrieved from reference TRBV19 and TRBJ1-5, is DGGITQSPKYLFRKEGQNVTLSCEQNLNHDAMYWYRQDPGQGLRLIYYSQIVNDFQKGDIAEGYSVSREKKESFPLTVTSAQKNPTAFYLCASTSASYSNQPQHFGDGTRLSIL.

CDR3 nucleotides: TGCGCCAGCAGCCCCGCTAGCGGGAGCCTTAGTGAGCAGTTCTTC. Its protein is CASSPASGSLSEQFF. The rearrangement joins TRBV4-1 to TRBJ2-1, with TRBD2 identical over 10 bases. Germline V gives CDR1 MGHRA, CDR2 YSYEKL. With V trimmed by 4 bases and J by 9 bases, 9 bases remained unmatched. The CDR3 loop spans 15 amino acids.

The chain joins TRBV28 to TRBJ2-7, with D uncertain. Germline CDR1 and CDR2: MDHEN and SYDVKM. The ends were cut back, 4 bases at V and 1 base at J, with 8 bases in the middle. The CDR3 is 13 residues long. The chain's CDR3 is CASSYAQSYEQYF. The CDR3 coding sequence is TGTGCCAGCAGTTACGCCCAGTCCTACGAGCAGTACTTC.

The chain has TRBV2 and TRBJ2-5; D call uncertain. The germline gives CDR1 SNHLY, CDR2 FYNNEI. CDR3 length equals 13 residues. Between the trimmed V and J ends, which lost 2 bases and 4 bases, there was a span of 8 bases. This CDR3 is CASSESHGETQYF. CDR3 bases: TGTGCCAGCAGTGAATCGCATGGAGAGACCCAGTACTTC.

The V call is TRBV15, the J call TRBJ1-2, with 10 nucleotides matching TRBD1. This CDR3 contains 20 residues. Germline lookup yields CDR1 LNHNV and CDR2 YYDKDF (reference sequence). V shed 1 base and J 7 bases; nucleotides not matched to a gene: 21. The CDR3 is CATSRVVTVQWGQGNGGYTF. DNA of the CDR3: TGTGCCACCAGCAGAGTAGTAACGGTCCAGTGGGGACAGGGGAATGGTGGCTACACCTTC.

This chain connects TRBV20-1 to TRBJ2-7; D not certain. V was pared by 3 bases and J by 4 bases, with 7 bases between. The CDR3 is made up of 11 amino acids. Germline V lookup: CDR1 DFQATT, CDR2 SNEGSKA (reference sequence). The chain's CDR3 is CSASSAYEQYF. The CDR3 DNA reads TGCAGTGCTAGTTCGGCGTACGAGCAGTACTTC.

The chain carries TRBV9 and TRBJ1-5, with unresolved D. Germline values: CDR1 SGDLS, CDR2 YYNGEE. The V gene lost 7 bases and the J gene lost 4 bases, with 6 bases spanning the gap. The CDR3 extends over 11 amino acids. The CDR3 sequence is CASGQNQPQHF. In DNA, the CDR3 is TGTGCCAGCGGTCAGAATCAGCCCCAGCATTTT.

The chain has TRBV27 and TRBJ2-7; 7 nucleotides match TRBD1. Germline CDR1 MNHEY, CDR2 SMNVEV (reference sequence). The CDR3 loop spans 13 amino acids. J gave up 6 bases and V 5 bases, and 7 bases lay outside the gene matches. The CDR3 region has the DNA TGTGCCAGCAGTCCTTTGGGGACAGCCGAGCAGTACTTC. As protein: CASSPLGTAEQYF.

A few counts support this clone. The gene calls are TRBV14 and TRBJ2-2; 11 bases match TRBD2. Per germline, CDR1 SGHDN and CDR2 FVKESK. This CDR3 region has 15 residues. V was pared by 5 bases and J by 6 bases, with 5 bases of the junction left unmatched. The CDR3: CASSGTSGSPGELFF. The CDR3 DNA sequence: TGTGCCAGCAGCGGAACTAGCGGGAGTCCCGGGGAGCTGTTTTTT.

V gene TRBV2 combines with J gene TRBJ2-3, with D possibly being TRBD1 (6 bases). V was pared by 7 bases and J by 2 bases, with 19 bases between. CDR3 length: 16 residues. Germline CDR1 and CDR2: SNHLY and FYNNEI. CDR3 in amino acids: CASTGQPGPPTDTQYF. CDR3 DNA sequence: TGTGCCAGCACCGGACAGCCAGGCCCCCCCACAGATACGCAGTATTTT.

This sequence joins TRBV29-1 and TRBJ2-3; 8 bases are a match to TRBD1. Trimming took 1 base from V and 6 from J; bases not matched to a gene: 6. Germline V gives CDR1 SQVTM, CDR2 ANQGSEA. The CDR3 spans 14 residues. CDR3 sequence (DNA): TGCAGCGTTGAAGGCAGGGGGCTAAGGGATACGCAGTATTTT. Amino acid sequence: CSVEGRGLRDTQYF.

V and J are TRBV5-6 and TRBJ2-1, with D possibly matching TRBD1 (5 bases). Per germline, CDR1 SGHDT and CDR2 YYEEEE. This CDR3 has 15 residues. The V end lost 4 bases, the J end lost 3 bases, and 14 bases lay between the germline ends. CDR3 in amino acids: CASSAQEQGYNEQFF. CDR3 sequence (DNA): TGTGCCAGCAGCGCACAAGAGCAGGGCTACAATGAGCAGTTCTTC.

On this clone itself: Since no conserved phenylalanine or tryptophan closes the CDR3, a read error is the likely cause. The DNA is left out, because the CDR3 cannot be placed on it with certainty; the CDR3 is given as TCRdb lists it. The chain recombines TRBV6-5 with TRBJ2-7; TRBD1, the table's D call, lacks a check against the DNA. Looked up from germline, CDR1 is MNHEY and CDR2 is SVGAGI. A total of 9 residues make up the CDR3, ends included. The CDR3 loop reads CASSRGQGA.

This clone was seen only a few times. The chain is built from TRBV7-9 and TRBJ1-2, with D unresolved. The CDR3 extends over 13 amino acids. Trimming removed 1 base from V and 4 bases from J, with 7 bases in between. The germline V gene encodes CDR1 SEHNR and CDR2 FQNEAQ (reference sequence). The CDR3 loop is CASSLEGGYGYTF. In DNA, the CDR3 is TGTGCCAGCAGCTTAGAGGGCGGCTATGGCTACACCTTC. Full variable domain (outside the CDR3, taken from reference TRBV7-9 and TRBJ1-2): DTGVSQNPRHKITKRGQNVTFRCDPISEHNRLYWYRQTLGQGPEFLTYFQNEAQLEKSRLLSDRFSAERPKGSFSTLEIQRTEQGDSAMYLCASSLEGGYGYTFGSGTRLTVV.

The V call is TRBV2, the J call TRBJ2-4; 12 nucleotides line up with TRBD1. Germline V gene data show CDR1 as SNHLY and CDR2 as FYNNEI. This CDR3 is built from 15 residues. Germline trimming cut 9 bases from V and 1 base from J; bases unmatched to any gene: 4. CDR3 bases: TGTGCCAGTGAGGGACAGGGGGCGGCCAAAAACATTCAGTACTTC. It translates to CASEGQGAAKNIQYF.

In its sample, this clone was seen a few times. J is TRBJ2-1 and V is TRBV29-1; D is uncertain. The CDR3 is 11 amino acids. V gave up 3 bases and J gave up 7 bases, with 7 bases separating them. Germline V gene lookup returns CDR1 SQVTM and CDR2 ANQGSEA. Written as DNA, the CDR3 is TGCAGCGTTGATAGAGATAATGAGCAGTTCTTC. This translates into CSVDRDNEQFF.

The V call is TRBV7-8, the J call TRBJ2-7; 7 nucleotides line up with TRBD1. Looked up from germline, CDR1 is SGHVS and CDR2 is FQNEAQ. J gave up 5 bases and V 5 bases, and 9 bases lay outside the gene matches. CDR3 size: 14 residues. In DNA form, the CDR3 reads TGTGCCAGCAGCCGGACGACAGGGCCCAACGAGCAGTACTTC. This gives the protein CASSRTTGPNEQYF.

The CDR3 is CASSDVHPKNIQYF. The CDR3 DNA follows: TGTGCCAGCAGCGATGTACACCCAAAAAACATTCAGTACTTC. The rearrangement joins TRBV9 to TRBJ2-4; no definite D call. The germline V and J ends were trimmed by 3 bases and 4 bases, with 11 bases remaining between them. The CDR3 spans 14 residues. Germline lookup yields CDR1 SGDLS and CDR2 YYNGEE. The full variable domain, with the rest looked up from reference TRBV9 and TRBJ2-4, is DSGVTQTPKHLITATGQRVTLRCSPRSGDLSVYWYQQSLDQGLQFLIQYYNGEERAKGNILERFSAQQFPDLHSELNLSSLELGDSALYFCASSDVHPKNIQYFGAGTRLSVL.

The genes are TRBV2 and TRBJ1-2; D gene unclear. CDR1 SNHLY and CDR2 FYNNEI come from the germline V gene. This CDR3 is built from 10 residues. Trimming took 9 bases from V and 8 from J, leaving 10 bases between them. This CDR3 reads CASRPRGYTF. CDR3 coding DNA: TGTGCCAGTAGGCCCCGAGGCTACACCTTC.

This chain uses TRBV27 with TRBJ2-5; D is unresolved. This CDR3 comprises 13 residues. CDR1 is MNHEY, CDR2 SMNVEV, per germline (reference sequence). V lost 1 base and J lost 5, with 8 bases in between. CDR3 region: CASSLWGRETQYF. CDR3 DNA sequence: TGTGCCAGCAGTTTATGGGGAAGGGAGACCCAGTACTTC.

This chain connects TRBV18 to TRBJ2-1; TRBD2 matches at 8 bases. The V gene's germline CDR1 is KGHSH and CDR2 LQKENI. After removal of 3 bases from V and 0 bases from J, the junction contained 10 bases not matched to a gene. The CDR3 consists of 18 residues. Here the CDR3 reads CASSPRAGVWSSYNEQFF. CDR3 in DNA: TGTGCCAGCTCACCTAGAGCGGGAGTCTGGAGCTCCTACAATGAGCAGTTCTTC. The whole variable domain, filled in from reference TRBV18 and TRBJ2-1, reads NAGVMQNPRHLVRRRGQEARLRCSPMKGHSHVYWYRQLPEEGLKFMVYLQKENIIDESGMPKERFSAEFPKEGPSILRIQQVVRGDSAAYFCASSPRAGVWSSYNEQFFGPGTRLTVL.

The chain has TRBV9 and TRBJ2-3; weak D call: TRBD1 (5 bases). Trimming took off 5 bases at V and 0 bases at J, with 13 bases between the two ends. The CDR3 is 15 amino acids. Germline V gene lookup returns CDR1 SGDLS and CDR2 YYNGEE. This CDR3 is CASSVQDISTDTQYF. The CDR3 bases are TGTGCCAGCAGTGTCCAGGACATTAGCACAGATACGCAGTATTTT.

The count of this clone is one. Its ends do not fully match the called genes, so a read error is possible. The J gene is TRBJ2-7, the V gene TRBV4-2; possibly TRBD1 for D (5 bases). This CDR3 has 12 residues. CDR1 is LGHNA, CDR2 YNFKEQ, per germline. CDR3 amino acids: CASSQVTDGRVF. CDR3 coding DNA: TGTGCCAGCAGCCAAGTAACAGACGGCAGGGTTTTC.

V and J are TRBV5-1 and TRBJ2-7; 9 positions match TRBD2. V trimming: 0 bases; J trimming: 2 bases; junction bases outside the gene matches: 9. This CDR3 spans 17 amino acids. Germline V CDR1 and CDR2: SGHRS, YFSETQ. CDR3 bases: TGCGCCAGCAGCTTGGGGGTTCAAGCGGGAGGTACCTACGAGCAGTACTTC. This sequence encodes CASSLGVQAGGTYEQYF. Filled out from reference TRBV5-1 and TRBJ2-7, the complete variable domain reads KAGVTQTPRYLIKTRGQQVTLSCSPISGHRSVSWYQQTPGQGLQFLFEYFSETQRNKGNFPGRFSGRQFSNSRSEMNVSTLELGDSALYLCASSLGVQAGGTYEQYFGPGTRLTVT.

This chain connects TRBV11-2 to TRBJ2-7, with 8 bases identical to TRBD1. V lost 4 bases and J lost 2; bases outside the gene matches: 4. This CDR3 comprises 14 residues. Germline V CDR1 and CDR2: SGHAT, FQNNGV. The CDR3 loop is CASSSGTGAYEQYF. The DNA of the CDR3 is TGTGCCAGCAGCTCCGGGACAGGCGCCTACGAGCAGTACTTC.

The chain combines TRBV19 with TRBJ2-3; 11 bases line up with TRBD2. This CDR3 is built from 15 residues. V was pared by 3 bases and J by 6 bases, with 5 bases of the junction left unmatched. In germline, CDR1 is LNHDA, CDR2 SQIVND (reference sequence). CDR3 in DNA: TGTGCCAGTAGTATGTCTGGGACTAGCGGCGATACGCAGTATTTT. Translated: CASSMSGTSGDTQYF.

The chain combines TRBV7-2 with TRBJ1-2; TRBD1 aligns across 7 bases. This CDR3 comprises 14 residues. Unmatched junction bases numbered 9, after V lost 3 bases and J lost 8 bases. Per germline, CDR1 SGHTA and CDR2 FQGNSA. CDR3 DNA: TGTGCCAGCAGCTTCCTACAGGGGTTTGGAGGCTACACCTTC. This codes for CASSFLQGFGGYTF. Complete variable domain (other parts from reference TRBV7-2 and TRBJ1-2): GAGVSQSPSNKVTEKGKDVELRCDPISGHTALYWYRQSLGQGLEFLIYFQGNSAPDKSGLPSDRFSAERTGGSVSTLTIQRTQQEDSAVYLCASSFLQGFGGYTFGSGTRLTVV.